The 26 T cell receptor beta chains listed next were all sequenced from one sample in a study of T-cell reconstitution after alpha-beta-depleted transplantation in children. A TCRbeta library incorporating unique molecular identifiers was prepared. TCRdb recomputed calls from the PCR reads with MiXCR, one row per CDR3 protein. The profile shows 190,000 or so distinct CDR3 sequences, roughly 6.8% of them singletons. The source material was PBMCs from the stem cell graft donor, sampled from the stem cell graft. The receptors were sampled from a human donor who donated a stem cell graft to a child with Wiskott-Aldrich syndrome.

This CDR3 is CASSLGPAYEQYF. DNA for the CDR3: TGTGCCAGCAGCTTAGGACCTGCCTACGAGCAGTACTTC. The chain combines TRBV11-2 with TRBJ2-7, with no clear D. Germline values: CDR1 SGHAT, CDR2 FQNNGV. Trimming shortened V by 1 base and J by 2 bases, and 6 bases separated the two germline ends. The CDR3 spans 13 residues.

This clonotype was counted ten times or more. This chain connects TRBV12-3 or TRBV12-4 to TRBJ1-1, with D unresolved. The V end was cut by 2 bases, the J end by 3 bases, with 7 bases between. This CDR3 comprises 13 residues. CDR3 DNA: TGTGCCAGCAGTTTAAGGGATTACACTGAAGCTTTCTTT. Its translation is CASSLRDYTEAFF.

The gene calls are TRBV2 and TRBJ2-2; no definite D call. V shed 9 bases and J shed 5 bases, with 10 bases lying between them. CDR3 length: 12 amino acids. Germline lookup yields CDR1 SNHLY and CDR2 FYNNEI. The DNA for the CDR3 is TGTGCCAGTAGGATAGAAACCGGGGAGCTGTTTTTT. It is translated as CASRIETGELFF.

This clonotype came up many times. The chain combines TRBV20-1 with TRBJ1-6; weak D call: TRBD1 (6 bases). The CDR3 has 13 residues. V was trimmed by 5 bases and J by 5 bases, leaving 10 bases between them. Per the germline V gene, CDR1 is DFQATT and CDR2 is SNEGSKA (reference sequence). The CDR3 loop is CSAHRDHNSPLHF. CDR3 DNA sequence: TGCAGTGCTCACAGGGACCATAATTCACCCCTCCACTTT.

This clonotype showed up many times. The chain employs TRBV12-3 or TRBV12-4 and TRBJ2-7; the D is unclear. Trimming stripped 4 bases from V and 7 bases from J, with 17 bases between. This CDR3 has 14 amino acids. The CDR3 region is CASSSGRRVVEQYF. The CDR3 DNA follows: TGTGCCAGCAGTTCGGGTCGACGGGTAGTTGAGCAGTACTTC.

This clonotype was recorded at least ten times. At one end, the junction sequence differs from germline, possibly due to a read error. For the CDR3, the DNA is TGTGCAAGCAGTTTCTCCAGCGGGGCCAGCTACGAGCAGTACTTC. Protein product: CASSFSSGASYEQYF. J is TRBJ2-7 and V is TRBV12-3 or TRBV12-4, with TRBD2 identical over 7 bases. There are 15 residues in the CDR3.

This clonotype was observed a few times. The chain joins TRBV7-2 to TRBJ1-2; D gene uncertain. V was shortened by 2 bases and J by 4 bases, with 14 bases between the two germline ends. The CDR3 contains 15 residues. CDR1 is SGHTA and CDR2 is FQGNSA in the germline V gene. CDR3 region: CASSLNWQAPYGYTF. DNA for the CDR3: TGTGCCAGCAGCTTAAACTGGCAGGCGCCCTATGGCTACACCTTC.

This clonotype appeared many times. This chain joins TRBV6-5 and TRBJ2-2, with D perhaps given as TRBD1 or TRBD2 (5 bases each). CDR1 MNHEY and CDR2 SVGAGI come from the germline V gene. Trimming removed 2 bases from V and 1 base from J, with 14 bases in between. The CDR3 spans 17 residues. In DNA form, the CDR3 reads TGTGCCAGCAGTTACGCCGGGACGGCTCAGAACACCGGGGAGCTGTTTTTT. Translating gives CASSYAGTAQNTGELFF.

The sample holds a few counts of this clonotype. The chain recombines TRBV6-1 with TRBJ2-3; possible D gene TRBD1, 5 bases. The germline gives CDR1 MNHNS, CDR2 SASEGT. V was trimmed by 6 bases and J by 0 bases, leaving 10 bases between them. The CDR3 has 14 residues. For the CDR3, the DNA is TGTGCCAGCAGCCTGGACATAAGCACAGATACGCAGTATTTT. It translates to CASSLDISTDTQYF.

Comments on this clonotype: Since a much larger clone is just one base distant, this may be a read error. The chain has TRBV5-6 and TRBJ2-3; 8 bases fit TRBD1. Germline V gene lookup returns CDR1 SGHDT and CDR2 YYEEEE. The CDR3 sequence is 16 residues long. The J segment lost 4 bases and the V segment lost 5 bases, leaving 12 bases of the junction unmatched. Written as DNA, the CDR3 is TGTGCCAGCAGGTCTCCCGGGACAGGAGGTCCAGATACGCAGTATTTT. Encoded protein: CASRSPGTGGPDTQYF.

This clonotype has at least ten counts. The V call is TRBV24-1, the J call TRBJ2-3; TRBD2 matches at 8 bases. Trimming at V came to 3 bases and at J to 2 bases, leaving 15 bases not matched to a gene. Germline V CDR1 and CDR2: KGHDR, SFDVKD. The length of the CDR3 is 19 residues. The CDR3 loop is CATSDPKKKAGAITDTQYF. CDR3 DNA: TGTGCCACCAGTGATCCCAAAAAGAAAGCGGGAGCGATCACAGATACGCAGTATTTT.

The chain has TRBV2 and TRBJ1-1; no clear D gene. Germline V lookup: CDR1 SNHLY, CDR2 FYNNEI. The CDR3 covers 14 residues. V was clipped by 9 bases and J by 4 bases, with 18 bases between them. CDR3 protein: CARGSARSGTEAFF. The DNA for the CDR3 is TGTGCCAGGGGATCAGCAAGATCGGGCACTGAAGCTTTCTTT.

The V call is TRBV29-1, the J call TRBJ2-2, with a weak D call TRBD1 (6 bases). CDR1 and CDR2 from the germline V gene are SQVTM and ANQGSEA. V dropped 2 bases and J dropped 5 bases, with 9 bases sitting between them. The CDR3 runs to 13 residues. As DNA, the CDR3 is TGCAGCGTTGAACAGGGGTATACCGGGGAGCTGTTTTTT. Protein product: CSVEQGYTGELFF.

This clonotype showed up many times. The chain recombines TRBV5-1 with TRBJ2-1; 15 nucleotides align to TRBD2. Germline CDR1 and CDR2: SGHRS and YFSETQ. With 2 bases clipped from V and 6 bases from J, the junction kept 6 bases outside the gene matches. CDR3 length equals 17 residues. The CDR3 sequence: CASSLPGLAGGPNEQFF. For the CDR3, the DNA is TGCGCCAGCAGCTTACCGGGACTAGCGGGAGGTCCCAATGAGCAGTTCTTC. Supplemented by reference TRBV5-1 and TRBJ2-1, the full variable domain reads KAGVTQTPRYLIKTRGQQVTLSCSPISGHRSVSWYQQTPGQGLQFLFEYFSETQRNKGNFPGRFSGRQFSNSRSEMNVSTLELGDSALYLCASSLPGLAGGPNEQFFGPGTRLTVL.

This sequence joins TRBV23-1 and TRBJ2-1; D is uncertain. TRBV23-1 is an ORF, with its function uncertain. The CDR3 totals 13 residues. Trimming left V 1 base short and J 3 bases short, with 4 bases between. The CDR3 bases are TGCGCCAGCAGTCAATTACTCTACAATGAGCAGTTCTTC. This encodes CASSQLLYNEQFF.

This clonotype occurred many times. The genes are TRBV20-1 and TRBJ2-7; the match to TRBD2 covers 8 bases. Trimming at V came to 3 bases and at J to 5 bases, leaving 6 bases not matched to a gene. Germline-derived CDR1 and CDR2 are DFQATT and SNEGSKA (reference sequence). This CDR3 has 13 amino acids. The CDR3 region is CSARRGANNEQYF. In nucleotides, the CDR3 is TGCAGTGCTAGGCGGGGGGCAAACAACGAGCAGTACTTC.

This clonotype was observed many times. This CDR3 is CSASSLVGEGYTF. Written as DNA, the CDR3 is TGCAGTGCTAGCTCCCTTGTCGGGGAAGGCTACACCTTC. The chain joins TRBV20-1 to TRBJ1-2, with D unclear. Trimming removed 3 bases at V and 8 bases at J, with 16 bases between. This CDR3 contains 13 residues. Germline CDR1 is DFQATT and CDR2 is SNEGSKA (reference sequence).

This clonotype was counted at least ten times. The chain couples TRBV12-3 or TRBV12-4 to TRBJ2-7; 7 bases line up with TRBD1. The V and J ends lost 6 bases and 5 bases, in that order; junction bases with no gene match: 7. This CDR3 has 13 amino acids. The CDR3 coding sequence is TGTGCCAGCAGGGAGACAGGGTTACACGAGCAGTACTTC. Protein sequence: CASRETGLHEQYF.

This clonotype was seen a handful of times. This chain links TRBV12-3 or TRBV12-4 with TRBJ2-6; TRBD2 is a possible D gene (6 bases). CDR3 length: 14 amino acids. V lost 6 bases to trimming and J lost 7 bases, with 13 bases between them. CDR3 amino acids: CASSPAGRANVLTF. CDR3 nucleotide sequence: TGTGCCAGCAGCCCCGCGGGACGAGCCAACGTCCTGACTTTC.

This clonotype was seen more than once but under ten times. This chain uses TRBV3-1 with TRBJ2-3, with 7 bases that match TRBD2. The CDR3 spans 11 residues. The germline gives CDR1 LGHDT, CDR2 YNNKEL (reference sequence). V shed 4 bases, J shed 10 bases, and the junction held 2 bases outside the gene matches. The CDR3 DNA reads as TGTGCCAGCAGCCCTGGGGGGGCGCAGTATTTT. It encodes CASSPGGAQYF.

This clonotype occurred many times. J is TRBJ2-1 and V is TRBV4-3, with D uncertain. The V end was cut by 2 bases, the J end by 7 bases, with 15 bases between. The CDR3 length is 15 residues. Germline-derived CDR1 and CDR2 are LGHNA and YSLEER. The chain's CDR3 is CASSQLLDPQNEQFF. Here the CDR3 DNA reads TGCGCCAGCAGCCAATTACTGGACCCACAGAATGAGCAGTTCTTC.

This clonotype appeared many times. The chain recombines TRBV10-1 with TRBJ1-1; possible D gene TRBD1, 5 bases. CDR3 size: 13 residues. V lost 6 bases to trimming and J lost 3 bases, with 11 bases between them. Germline V gene data show CDR1 as WNHNN and CDR2 as SYGVQD (reference sequence). The DNA of the CDR3 is TGCGCCAGCAGAAGGGGAGACGACACTGAAGCTTTCTTT. It specifies CASRRGDDTEAFF.

A few counts support this clonotype. The chain employs TRBV20-1 and TRBJ2-3; TRBD2 agrees at 7 bases. The germline V gene encodes CDR1 DFQATT and CDR2 SNEGSKA (reference sequence). The CDR3 is made up of 12 amino acids. The CDR3 protein is CSPAGPGDTQYF. The CDR3 DNA follows: TGCAGCCCAGCGGGGCCTGGGGATACGCAGTATTTT.

This clonotype was counted many times. The genes are TRBV12-3 or TRBV12-4 and TRBJ1-2, with 7 bases identical to TRBD1. The CDR3 has 13 amino acids. After removal of 5 bases from V and 4 bases from J, the junction contained 4 bases not matched to a gene. CDR3 region: CASSPTGPYGYTF. CDR3 sequence (DNA): TGTGCCAGCAGTCCGACAGGGCCCTATGGCTACACCTTC.

This clonotype has ten or more counts. This chain connects TRBV28 to TRBJ2-1; TRBD1 aligns across 12 bases. V lost 3 bases and J lost 9; bases outside the gene matches: 9. Germline V gene data show CDR1 as MDHEN and CDR2 as SYDVKM. This CDR3 has 16 amino acids. In nucleotides, the CDR3 is TGTGCCAGCAGTTTTCTGATGGGACAGGGGGCAGGTGAGCAGTTCTTC. It codes for CASSFLMGQGAGEQFF.

This clonotype was counted ten times or more. The V and J genes are TRBV5-6 and TRBJ2-5; D is perhaps TRBD1 (6 bases). Germline V lookup: CDR1 SGHDT, CDR2 YYEEEE. This CDR3 region has 17 residues. Trimming pared 1 base from V and 2 bases from J, leaving 18 bases between. This chain's CDR3 is CASSLRIATGGQETQYF. CDR3 in DNA: TGTGCCAGCAGCTTGCGGATAGCGACAGGCGGACAAGAGACCCAGTACTTC.